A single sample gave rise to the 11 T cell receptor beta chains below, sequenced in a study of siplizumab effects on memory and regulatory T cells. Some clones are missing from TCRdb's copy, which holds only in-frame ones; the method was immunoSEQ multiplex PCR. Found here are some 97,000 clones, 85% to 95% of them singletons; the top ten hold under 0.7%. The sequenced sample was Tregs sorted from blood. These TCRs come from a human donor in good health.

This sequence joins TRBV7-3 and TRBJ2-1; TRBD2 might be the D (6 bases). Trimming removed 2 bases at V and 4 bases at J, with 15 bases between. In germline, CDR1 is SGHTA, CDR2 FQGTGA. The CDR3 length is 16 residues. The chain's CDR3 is CASSLSFSSEYNEQFF. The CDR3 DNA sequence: TGTGCCAGCAGCTTATCTTTTTCTAGCGAGTACAATGAGCAGTTCTTC.

The CDR3 spells CASSYFVGDGEQYF. CDR3 bases: TGTGCCAGCAGTTATTTTGTAGGGGACGGCGAGCAGTACTTC. This chain uses TRBV6-5 with TRBJ2-7, with D tentatively TRBD1 or TRBD2 (5 bases each). The V gene lost 3 bases and the J gene lost 6 bases, with 15 bases spanning the gap. Germline assignment: CDR1 MNHEY and CDR2 SVGAGI. The CDR3 loop spans 14 amino acids.

The CDR3 sequence is CASSPLLSGETQYF. Here the CDR3 DNA reads TGTGCCAGCAGCCCCCTACTAAGCGGAGAGACCCAGTACTTC. The J gene is TRBJ2-5, the V gene TRBV7-9; TRBD2 might be the D (5 bases). V lost 5 bases to trimming and J lost 4 bases, with 14 bases between them. CDR1 is SEHNR and CDR2 is FQNEAQ in the germline V gene (reference sequence). This CDR3 has 14 amino acids.

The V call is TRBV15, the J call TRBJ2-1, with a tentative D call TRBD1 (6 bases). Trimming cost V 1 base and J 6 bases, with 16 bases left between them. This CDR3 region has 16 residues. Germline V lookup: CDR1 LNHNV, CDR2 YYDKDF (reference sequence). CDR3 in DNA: TGTGCCACCAGCAGAGCTGGGGGCAGGGTGTCCAATGAGCAGTTCTTC. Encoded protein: CATSRAGGRVSNEQFF.

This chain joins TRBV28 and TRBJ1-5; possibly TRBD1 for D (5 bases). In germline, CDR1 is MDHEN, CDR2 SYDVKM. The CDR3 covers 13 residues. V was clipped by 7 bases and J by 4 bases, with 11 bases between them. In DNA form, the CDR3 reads TGTGCCAGCACGGGGCAGATAAATCAGCCCCAGCATTTT. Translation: CASTGQINQPQHF.

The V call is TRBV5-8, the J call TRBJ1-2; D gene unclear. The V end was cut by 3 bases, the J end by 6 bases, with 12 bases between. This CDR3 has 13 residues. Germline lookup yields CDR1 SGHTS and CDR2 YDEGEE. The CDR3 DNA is TGTGCCAGCAGCTGGAGGTGGACGGATGGCTACACCTTC. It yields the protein CASSWRWTDGYTF.

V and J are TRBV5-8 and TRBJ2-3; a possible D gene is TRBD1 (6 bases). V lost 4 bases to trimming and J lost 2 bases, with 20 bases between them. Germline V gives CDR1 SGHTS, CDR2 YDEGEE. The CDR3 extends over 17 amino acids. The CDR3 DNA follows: TGTGCCAGCAGCGATCCGGGACGACAGGATTCCACAGATACGCAGTATTTT. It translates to CASSDPGRQDSTDTQYF. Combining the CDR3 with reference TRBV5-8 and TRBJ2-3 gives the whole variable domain EAGVTQSPTHLIKTRGQQATLRCSPISGHTSVYWYQQALGLGLQFLLWYDEGEERNRGNFPPRFSGRQFPNYSSELNVNALELEDSALYLCASSDPGRQDSTDTQYFGPGTRLTVL.

CDR3 in amino acids: CASSSGLAGPYTDTQYF. The CDR3 coding sequence is TGTGCCAGCAGCTCGGGACTAGCGGGGCCTTACACAGATACGCAGTATTTT. The V gene is TRBV11-3, the J gene TRBJ2-3; the match to TRBD2 covers 13 bases. The V gene end was trimmed by 4 bases and the J gene end by 2 bases; junction bases not matched to a gene: 6. Germline V gene data show CDR1 as SGHNT and CDR2 as YENEEA. The CDR3 length is 17 residues.

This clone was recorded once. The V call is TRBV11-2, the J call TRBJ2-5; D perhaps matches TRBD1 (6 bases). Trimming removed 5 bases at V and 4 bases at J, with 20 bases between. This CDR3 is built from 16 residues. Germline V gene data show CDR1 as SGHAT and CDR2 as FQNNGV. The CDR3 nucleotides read TGTGCCAGCAGCCCACTACAGGGAGTCAGCTCAGAGACCCAGTACTTC. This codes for CASSPLQGVSSETQYF.

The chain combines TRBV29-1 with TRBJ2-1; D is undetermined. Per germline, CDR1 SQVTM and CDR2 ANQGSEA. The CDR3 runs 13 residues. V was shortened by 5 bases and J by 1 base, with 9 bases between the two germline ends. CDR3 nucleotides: TGCAGCGTTTTAGATCTATCCTACAATGAGCAGTTCTTC. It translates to CSVLDLSYNEQFF.

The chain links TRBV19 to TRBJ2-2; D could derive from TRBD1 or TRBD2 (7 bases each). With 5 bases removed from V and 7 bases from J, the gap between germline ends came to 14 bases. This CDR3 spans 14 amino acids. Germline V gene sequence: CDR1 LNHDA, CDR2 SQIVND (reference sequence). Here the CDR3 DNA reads TGTGCCAGTAGTTGGGAGGGGGCAATCGGGGAGCTGTTTTTT. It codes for CASSWEGAIGELFF.